What follows are 27 T cell receptor beta chains derived from one specimen sequenced in a study of neurological immune-mediated disorders. In TCRdb, the 5' RACE reads were re-called with MiXCR into one record per CDR3 protein. The data show about 70,000 distinct CDR3 sequences, with 4.5% to 6% seen just once and roughly 2.4% held by the top ten. Sample: PBMCs. These receptors originate from a woman in her seventies with multiple sclerosis.

The sample holds many counts of this clonotype. The rearrangement joins TRBV20-1 to TRBJ1-1, with D perhaps TRBD1 (5 bases). Germline loops: CDR1 DFQATT, CDR2 SNEGSKA (reference sequence). The CDR3 has 13 residues. V lost 4 bases and J 4 bases, leaving 13 bases between the germline ends. The DNA of the CDR3 is TGCAGTGCTAACCCTGCGGGGGGCACTGAAGCTTTCTTT. It specifies CSANPAGGTEAFF.

This clonotype occurred many times. The gene calls are TRBV20-1 and TRBJ1-1; D perhaps matches TRBD1 (6 bases). This CDR3 has 13 residues. CDR1 is DFQATT and CDR2 is SNEGSKA in the germline V gene (reference sequence). The V and J ends lost 4 bases and 1 base respectively, with 10 bases between them. The CDR3 nucleotides are TGCAGTGCTACCCGGACAGAGAACACTGAAGCTTTCTTT. It encodes CSATRTENTEAFF.

This clonotype appeared many times. V and J are TRBV20-1 and TRBJ2-7; TRBD2 aligns across 12 bases. The CDR3 is 15 amino acids. V lost 0 bases and J lost 9; bases outside the gene matches: 9. Germline V gene lookup returns CDR1 DFQATT and CDR2 SNEGSKA (reference sequence). CDR3 sequence (DNA): TGCAGTGCTAGAGAGGCTAGCGGGAGGGCCGGATTGCAGTACTTC. Translated: CSAREASGRAGLQYF.

This clonotype appeared a few times. The chain uses TRBV18 and TRBJ2-1; 9 bases fit TRBD1. V was pared by 6 bases and J by 8 bases, with 8 bases of the junction left unmatched. The germline V gene has CDR1 KGHSH and CDR2 LQKENI. The length of the CDR3 is 14 residues. CDR3 protein: CASSPGQGMDEQFF. CDR3 DNA sequence: TGTGCCAGCTCCCCAGGACAGGGGATGGATGAGCAGTTCTTC.

This chain connects TRBV7-2 to TRBJ2-7, with 12 nucleotides matching TRBD2. There are 15 residues in the CDR3. Germline lookup yields CDR1 SGHTA and CDR2 FQGNSA. V gave up 3 bases and J gave up 5 bases; unmatched junction bases: 5. The CDR3 DNA reads TGTGCCAGCAGCTTTCTACTAGCGGGAGGTCACGAGCAGTACTTC. It translates to CASSFLLAGGHEQYF.

This clonotype was recorded at least ten times. The chain is built from TRBV20-1 and TRBJ1-2, with D perhaps TRBD1 (6 bases). The V end was cut by 4 bases, the J end by 7 bases, with 10 bases between. Germline CDR1 DFQATT, CDR2 SNEGSKA (reference sequence). The CDR3 length is 11 residues. CDR3 nucleotide sequence: TGCAGTGCTACAGGGGTTGGTGGCTACACCTTC. Translation gives CSATGVGGYTF.

The rearrangement joins TRBV9 to TRBJ2-3, with TRBD2 identical over 7 bases. Germline trimming cut 0 bases from V and 0 bases from J; bases unmatched to any gene: 10. The CDR3 consists of 18 residues. The germline V gene has CDR1 SGDLS and CDR2 YYNGEE. The CDR3 nucleotides read TGTGCCAGCAGCGTAGCGGGGACTACCGGTACTAGCACAGATACGCAGTATTTT. Its translation: CASSVAGTTGTSTDTQYF.

The table lists this clonotype with many counts. This chain uses TRBV5-6 with TRBJ2-3, with D uncertain. This CDR3 comprises 16 residues. CDR1 and CDR2 from the germline V gene are SGHDT and YYEEEE. V gave up 0 bases and J gave up 1 base, with 12 bases separating them. The CDR3 nucleotides read TGTGCCAGCAGCTTGGTCCGGCACCTTGGCACAGATACGCAGTATTTT. Protein sequence: CASSLVRHLGTDTQYF.

This clonotype appeared many times. J is TRBJ2-5 and V is TRBV29-1; a possible D gene is TRBD1 (5 bases). CDR1 SQVTM and CDR2 ANQGSEA come from the germline V gene. The length of the CDR3 is 13 residues. V was shortened by 1 base and J by 4 bases, with 10 bases between the two germline ends. The CDR3 DNA sequence: TGCAGCGTTGAAGGGCAGGGCCCAGAGACCCAGTACTTC. It yields the protein CSVEGQGPETQYF.

This clonotype was seen at least ten times. This rearrangement joins TRBV20-1 to TRBJ2-3, with 7 bases fitting TRBD2. The CDR3 extends over 15 amino acids. V trimming: 4 bases; J trimming: 2 bases; junction bases outside the gene matches: 9. The V gene's germline CDR1 is DFQATT and CDR2 SNEGSKA (reference sequence). The CDR3 loop is CSAIHWEGHTDTQYF. DNA for the CDR3: TGCAGTGCTATCCACTGGGAGGGTCACACAGATACGCAGTATTTT.

There are a few counts of this clonotype. This rearrangement joins TRBV5-1 to TRBJ2-1; tentatively, D is TRBD2 (5 bases). Germline CDR1 SGHRS, CDR2 YFSETQ. This CDR3 contains 18 residues. Trimming cost V 0 bases and J 1 base, with 17 bases left between them. The DNA for the CDR3 is TGCGCCAGCAGCTTGGGGGCCCACACGGGGAGTTCCTACAATGAGCAGTTCTTC. Protein sequence: CASSLGAHTGSSYNEQFF.

Details on this clonotype: A read error may be the cause here, since a much bigger clone is one base away. The genes are TRBV18 and TRBJ1-1; D unclear. This CDR3 has 14 residues. Germline V lookup: CDR1 KGHSH, CDR2 LQKENI. The CDR3 reads CVSSRSVVNTEAFF. DNA of the CDR3: TGTGTCAGCTCCCGCTCGGTAGTGAACACTGAAGCTTTCTTT.

This clonotype occurred many times. The rearrangement uses TRBV16 and TRBJ1-5, with D possibly being TRBD1 (6 bases). V was shortened by 4 bases and J by 7 bases, with 11 bases between the two germline ends. CDR3 length: 13 amino acids. Germline values: CDR1 KGHSY, CDR2 FQNENV. CDR3 nucleotide sequence: TGTGCCAGCAGCCTTCCCGGGGGCCAGCCCCAGCATTTT. Amino acids: CASSLPGGQPQHF. Full variable domain (outside the CDR3, taken from reference TRBV16 and TRBJ1-5): GEEVAQTPKHLVRGEGQKAKLYCAPIKGHSYVFWYQQVLKNEFKFLISFQNENVFDETGMPKERFSAKCLPNSPCSLEIQATKLEDSAVYFCASSLPGGQPQHFGDGTRLSIL.

Ten or more counts support this clonotype. The V call is TRBV12-3 or TRBV12-4, the J call TRBJ2-7, with D unclear. The CDR3 spans 13 residues. Trimming took 1 base from V and 4 from J, leaving 8 bases between them. The CDR3 is CASSLGAVYEQYF. In DNA form, the CDR3 reads TGTGCCAGCAGTTTAGGGGCCGTTTACGAGCAGTACTTC.

This clonotype was seen ten or more times. The CDR3 nucleotides are TGTGCCAGCAGCCCCCGACAGGGGGCCCACGAGCAGTACTTC. Residues: CASSPRQGAHEQYF. The V gene is TRBV9, the J gene TRBJ2-7; 10 positions match TRBD1. Germline V CDR1 and CDR2: SGDLS, YYNGEE. With V trimmed by 4 bases and J by 5 bases, 6 bases remained unmatched. CDR3 length: 14 residues.

V usage is TRBV20-1 and J usage is TRBJ1-3; perhaps TRBD1 as D (5 bases). CDR1 and CDR2 from the germline V gene are DFQATT and SNEGSKA (reference sequence). The CDR3 has 13 amino acids. The V end was cut by 3 bases, the J end by 3 bases, with 9 bases between. The CDR3 protein is CSASQGFGNTIYF. The CDR3 DNA reads TGCAGTGCTAGTCAGGGTTTTGGAAACACCATATATTTT.

V is TRBV12-3 or TRBV12-4 and J is TRBJ1-1; D unresolved. This CDR3 has 13 amino acids. Trimming shortened V by 6 bases and J by 4 bases, and 12 bases separated the two germline ends. The CDR3 spells CASSDIMATEAFF. CDR3 coding DNA: TGTGCCAGCAGCGACATCATGGCCACTGAAGCTTTCTTT.

This clonotype was detected many times. V usage is TRBV7-2 and J usage is TRBJ2-2; D might be TRBD1 or TRBD2, each matching 5 bases. Germline V CDR1 and CDR2: SGHTA, FQGNSA. Trimming removed 2 bases at V and 5 bases at J, with 6 bases between. This CDR3 has 13 amino acids. CDR3 sequence: CASSLWGTGELFF. The CDR3 DNA is TGTGCCAGCAGCTTATGGGGGACCGGGGAGCTGTTTTTT.

This clonotype has at least ten counts. The gene calls are TRBV12-3 or TRBV12-4 and TRBJ2-7; 8 nucleotides line up with TRBD2. The CDR3 sequence is 15 residues long. The V segment lost 2 bases and the J segment 4 bases; nucleotides outside the gene matches: 7. CDR3 nucleotide sequence: TGTGCCAGCAGTTTACAGTCTAGCGGGCAGTACGAGCAGTACTTC. This codes for CASSLQSSGQYEQYF.

Many counts were recorded for this clonotype. The gene calls are TRBV18 and TRBJ2-3; D is ambiguous. The CDR3 contains 13 residues. Germline CDR1 is KGHSH and CDR2 is LQKENI. Trimming took off 0 bases at V and 8 bases at J, with 9 bases between the two ends. CDR3 protein: CASSPPSWTTQYF. The CDR3 DNA reads as TGTGCCAGCTCACCACCCAGTTGGACTACGCAGTATTTT.

In this sample, this clonotype turned up once. A much larger clone differs by one base, so this may be a read error. Because it lacks the conserved phenylalanine or tryptophan at the end, this CDR3 is likely a read error. This chain links TRBV18 with TRBJ2-5, with D perhaps matching TRBD2 (6 bases). Trimming removed 3 bases at V and 6 bases at J, with 17 bases between. CDR3 length: 15 residues. CDR1 is KGHSH and CDR2 is LQKENI in the germline V gene. Here the CDR3 reads CASSPSTGALQTQYI. As DNA, the CDR3 is TGTGCCAGCTCACCCTCCACGGGAGCATTGCAGACCCAGTACATC.

The chain is built from TRBV12-3 or TRBV12-4 and TRBJ2-3; no firm D call. The CDR3 sequence is 13 residues long. V lost 4 bases and J 5 bases, leaving 10 bases between the germline ends. CDR3 sequence reads: CASSYQRRDTQYF. As DNA, the CDR3 is TGTGCCAGCAGTTACCAGAGGAGAGATACGCAGTATTTT.

The table lists this clonotype with many counts. As DNA, the CDR3 is TGTGCCAGCAGCTTAAGGAACGAGCAGTACTTC. Protein sequence: CASSLRNEQYF. This chain connects TRBV7-6 to TRBJ2-7; D is uncertain. CDR1 is SGHVS, CDR2 FNYEAQ, per germline. This CDR3 comprises 11 residues. V lost 2 bases, J lost 5 bases, and 4 bases lay in between.

This clonotype has ten or more counts. CDR3 amino acids: CSAPAFAGGDEQYF. CDR3 nucleotides: TGCAGTGCTCCCGCTTTTGCGGGAGGGGACGAGCAGTACTTC. The chain employs TRBV20-1 and TRBJ2-7; the match to TRBD2 covers 9 bases. CDR1 is DFQATT and CDR2 is SNEGSKA in the germline V gene (reference sequence). J was trimmed by 5 bases and V by 5 bases; bases with no gene match: 10. The CDR3 runs 14 residues.

This clonotype was found a few times. The chain links TRBV7-2 to TRBJ2-5, with D possibly matching TRBD1 (6 bases). CDR3 length equals 15 residues. The V gene's germline CDR1 is SGHTA and CDR2 FQGNSA. Trimming left V 4 bases short and J 5 bases short, with 17 bases between. The CDR3 DNA reads TGTGCCAGCAGCTACTACCCGGGACACTCGGAGACCCAGTACTTC. This codes for CASSYYPGHSETQYF.

Of note for this clonotype: At one end, the junction sequence differs from germline, possibly due to a read error. The chain recombines TRBV7-7 with TRBJ2-3, with TRBD2 matching over 11 bases. CDR1 is SSHAT, CDR2 FNYEAQ, per germline (reference sequence). The CDR3 contains 17 residues. The CDR3 DNA is TGTGCTAGCAGGGACCCACCGGGACTAGCGGACACAGATACGCAGTATTTT. It translates to CASRDPPGLADTDTQYF.

This clonotype was found many times. The CDR3 DNA follows: TGTGCCAGCAGCTTAGAAGCGGGAGGCACAGATACGCAGTATTTT. Its translation: CASSLEAGGTDTQYF. The V call is TRBV11-2, the J call TRBJ2-3, with 8 bases aligning to TRBD2. Unmatched junction bases numbered 0, after V lost 0 bases and J lost 1 base. The CDR3 runs to 15 residues. CDR1 is SGHAT and CDR2 is FQNNGV in the germline V gene.